This is a list of T cell receptor beta chains from one sample in a study of CD8 T cells in ankylosing spondylitis. MiXCR, run by TCRdb on the 5' RACE reads, gives a single entry per CDR3 protein. The sample includes just over 300,000 distinct CDR3 sequences, less than 25% of them seen just once. Sequencing was performed on blood, either unsorted or a sorted T cell fraction (not recorded which). These receptors came from a female donor with ankylosing spondylitis or in good health (not recorded which). Each CDR3 is given with its conserved first and last residue. Fields, in order: clone size, J gene, CDR3 length, D gene, V gene, CDR3 DNA, CDR3 protein. D genes are given only for firm matches. Clone size, where shown, is once, few, many, or a class for clones that have expanded.

abundance: many; j_gene: TRBJ2-1; len: 14; d_gene: TRBD2; v_gene: TRBV20-1; CDR3nt: TGCAGTGCGGGGAGGGCCGATTCTGCCTACGAGCAGTTCTTC; CDR3aa: CSAGRADSAYEQFF
abundance: many; j_gene: TRBJ2-1; len: 12; d_gene: -; v_gene: TRBV12-3/TRBV12-4; CDR3nt: TGTGCCAGCAACTCGGGGCACAATGAGCAGTTCTTC; CDR3aa: CASNSGHNEQFF
abundance: many; j_gene: TRBJ2-3; len: 14; d_gene: TRBD2; v_gene: TRBV20-1; CDR3nt: TGCAGTGCTATTAGCGGGAGGGCCGCAGATACGCAGTATTTT; CDR3aa: CSAISGRAADTQYF
abundance: -; j_gene: TRBJ2-3; len: 17; d_gene: TRBD2; v_gene: TRBV5-1; CDR3nt: TGCGCCAGCAGCTTGTCTCTGACTAGCGGGAGATCAGATACGCAGTATTTT; CDR3aa: CASSLSLTSGRSDTQYF
abundance: -; j_gene: TRBJ2-5; len: 12; d_gene: TRBD2; v_gene: TRBV7-2; CDR3nt: TGTGCCAGCAGCCTCCCGGGACTAGCGAACAACTTC; CDR3aa: CASSLPGLANNF
abundance: -; j_gene: TRBJ1-2; len: 13; d_gene: -; v_gene: TRBV20-1; CDR3nt: TGCAGTGCTAGAGATGGGGCTAACTATGGCTACACCTTC; CDR3aa: CSARDGANYGYTF
abundance: few; j_gene: TRBJ1-2; len: 14; d_gene: TRBD1; v_gene: TRBV20-1; CDR3nt: TGCAGTGCTAGAGACGGACAGGGAGCTCGTGGCTACACCTTC; CDR3aa: CSARDGQGARGYTF
abundance: many; j_gene: TRBJ1-5; len: 16; d_gene: -; v_gene: TRBV6-2/TRBV6-3; CDR3nt: TGTGCCAGCAGTTGGACGGGAATTGAGGGCAATCAGCCCCAGCATTTT; CDR3aa: CASSWTGIEGNQPQHF
abundance: -; j_gene: TRBJ2-1; len: 12; d_gene: -; v_gene: TRBV12-3/TRBV12-4; CDR3nt: TGTGCCAGCAGCTCCCCCCCGGCTGAGCAGTTCTTC; CDR3aa: CASSSPPAEQFF
abundance: few; j_gene: TRBJ2-7; len: 14; d_gene: -; v_gene: TRBV5-6; CDR3nt: TGTGCCAGCAGCTTGGCGGGCATTGACTACGAGCAGTACTTC; CDR3aa: CASSLAGIDYEQYF